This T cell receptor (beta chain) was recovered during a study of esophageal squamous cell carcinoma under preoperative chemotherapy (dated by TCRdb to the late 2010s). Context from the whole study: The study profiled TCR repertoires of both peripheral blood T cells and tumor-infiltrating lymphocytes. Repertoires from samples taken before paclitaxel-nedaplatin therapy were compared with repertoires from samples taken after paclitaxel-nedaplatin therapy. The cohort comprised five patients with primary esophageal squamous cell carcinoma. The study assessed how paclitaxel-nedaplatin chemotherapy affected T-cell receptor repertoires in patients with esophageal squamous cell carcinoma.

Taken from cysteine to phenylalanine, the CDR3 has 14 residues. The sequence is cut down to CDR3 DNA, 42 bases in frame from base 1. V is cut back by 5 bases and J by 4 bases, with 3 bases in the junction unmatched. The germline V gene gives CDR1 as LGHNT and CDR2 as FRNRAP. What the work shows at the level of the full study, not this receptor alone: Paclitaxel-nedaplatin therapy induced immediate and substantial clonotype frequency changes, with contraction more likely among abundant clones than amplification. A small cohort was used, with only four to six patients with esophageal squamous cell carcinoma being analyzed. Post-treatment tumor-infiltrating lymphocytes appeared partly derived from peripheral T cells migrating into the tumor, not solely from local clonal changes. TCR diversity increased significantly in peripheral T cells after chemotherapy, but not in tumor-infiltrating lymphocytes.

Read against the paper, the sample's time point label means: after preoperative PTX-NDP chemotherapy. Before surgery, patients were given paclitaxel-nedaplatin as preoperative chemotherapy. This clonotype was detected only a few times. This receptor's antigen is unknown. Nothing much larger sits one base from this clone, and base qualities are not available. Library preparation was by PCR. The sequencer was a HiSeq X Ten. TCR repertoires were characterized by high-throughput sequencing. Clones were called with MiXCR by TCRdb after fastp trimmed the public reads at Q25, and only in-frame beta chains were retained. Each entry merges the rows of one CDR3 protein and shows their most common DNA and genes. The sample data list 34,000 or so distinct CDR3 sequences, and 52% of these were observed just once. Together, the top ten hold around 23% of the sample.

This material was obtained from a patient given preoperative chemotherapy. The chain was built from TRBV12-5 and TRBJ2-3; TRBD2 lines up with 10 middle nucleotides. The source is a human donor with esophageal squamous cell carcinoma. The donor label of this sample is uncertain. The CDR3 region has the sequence CASGPGLAADTQYF. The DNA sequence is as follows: TGTGCTAGTGGTCCCGGACTAGCGGCAGATACGCAGTATTTT.